The entry that follows covers one T cell receptor beta chain sequence. Its antigen remains unidentified. No much larger clonotype is one base removed from it; base qualities were not supplied. For CDR1 and CDR2, the germline V gene lists SGHTA and FQGNSA. Trimming costs V 3 bases and J 5 bases, and their ends lie 10 bases apart. The CDR3 runs 13 residues from the cysteine to the phenylalanine. Left in the record is the CDR3 DNA by itself, 39 bases read in frame from the first base. The data were taken from a study of blood T cell repertoires in COVID-19 (dated by TCRdb to 2020 to 2021). A note on the overall study: Samples covering the acute and convalescent phases of COVID-19 were provided by collaborators in the United States, Italy and Spain. The material from the prospective study consisted of cDNA or gDNA derived from T cells, B-cell-depleted T cells, or PBMCs. Subjects who had been exposed to COVID-19, were actively infected with it, or had recovered from it provided the deeply sampled blood TCRbeta repertoires that made up the dataset. The repertoires were made available in a free public database intended to serve as a resource for research on the immune response to SARS-CoV-2. The samples were drawn from the first 160 participants of the ongoing ImmuneRACE study and from 950 to 1,500 subjects provided by 6 global collaborators. Nearly every sample came with metadata listing a de-identified subject ID, COVID-19 status, age in years and sex. Where HLA class I and class II types were available, the types were taken from metadata supplied by the sample provider, not from assay-based typing. What the research found in general, with its limitations: Clinical and demographic metadata were provided uncurated, with the amount varying by source and participant.

The immunoSEQ Assay, a bias-controlled multiplex PCR, was used to amplify TCRbeta CDR3 regions from genomic DNA. On the study's bioinformatics: Within the assay, amplification of reference gene primers was used to estimate how many nucleated cells each sample contained. To quantify the absolute abundance of each unique TCRbeta CDR3 rearrangement, sequence reads were collapsed and filtered. Productive Simpson clonality was computed per sample as the square root of Simpson's diversity index over productive rearrangements. TCRdb limited this immuneACCESS table to in-frame rearrangements with V and J called. A share of clones is missing; checked studies link under half to unresolved V genes, and the rest is unexplained. That table furnishes V, J and clone size, whereas the DNA furnished D and trimming. The table for this sample lists approximately 170,000 clones; less than 90% of them were counted only once. The ten biggest clones cover about 10% of the sample.

One collaborating source in Seattle enrolled patients during active infection and followed them longitudinally through the course of disease. Each collaborating institution followed its own protocols to collect whole blood in K2EDTA tubes. For TCRbeta analysis, collaborator samples were shipped as frozen whole blood, as isolated PBMCs, or as DNA extracted from either sample type. The chain employs TRBV7-2 and TRBJ2-5; the D gene identity is not certain. The clonotype comes from a woman in her sixties or seventies with COVID-19, enrolled during active disease. Sequencing was performed on peripheral blood. The DNA sequence is TGTGCCAGCAGCTTTAGCTCAGAGGAGACCCAGTACTTC. The resulting protein is CASSFSSEETQYF.